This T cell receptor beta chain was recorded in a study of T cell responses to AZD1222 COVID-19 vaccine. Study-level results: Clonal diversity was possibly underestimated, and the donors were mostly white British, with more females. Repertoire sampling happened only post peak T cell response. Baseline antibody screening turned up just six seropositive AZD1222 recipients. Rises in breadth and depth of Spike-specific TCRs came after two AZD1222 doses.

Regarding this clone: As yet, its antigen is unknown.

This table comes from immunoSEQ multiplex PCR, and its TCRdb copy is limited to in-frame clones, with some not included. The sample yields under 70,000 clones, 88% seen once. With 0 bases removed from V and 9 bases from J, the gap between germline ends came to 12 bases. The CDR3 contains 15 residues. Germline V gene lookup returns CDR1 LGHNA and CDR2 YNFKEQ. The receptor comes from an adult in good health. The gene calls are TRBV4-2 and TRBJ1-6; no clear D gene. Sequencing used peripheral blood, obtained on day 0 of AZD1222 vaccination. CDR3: CASSQEWDLGSPLHF. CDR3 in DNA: TGTGCCAGCAGCCAAGAGTGGGATCTGGGTTCACCCCTCCACTTT.